This section outlines one T cell receptor beta chain sequence together with its context. Trimming removed 5 bases from V and 2 bases from J; junction bases left unmatched: 5. CDR3 length: 14 residues. CDR1 is SEHNR, CDR2 FQNEAQ, per germline (reference sequence). The data were taken from a study of cytomegalovirus exposure and HLA in healthy donors. Use of 60 Vbeta and 13 Jbeta primers characterized the PCR. Sequencing was performed with immunoSEQ multiplex PCR; in TCRdb, only in-frame clones are kept and a portion is missing. The sample has about 220,000 clones, approximately 80% seen once. This receptor was taken from a boy aged 2 to 10 in good health and CMV-seronegative. The chain carries TRBV7-9 and TRBJ1-1, with 7 positions matching TRBD1. Material: PBMCs. The CDR3 nucleotides read TGTGCCAGCAGCACCCGGGACAGTAACACTGAAGCTTTCTTT. It is translated as CASSTRDSNTEAFF. Together with reference TRBV7-9 and TRBJ1-1, the CDR3 gives the full variable domain: DTGVSQNPRHKITKRGQNVTFRCDPISEHNRLYWYRQTLGQGPEFLTYFQNEAQLEKSRLLSDRFSAERPKGSFSTLEIQRTEQGDSAMYLCASSTRDSNTEAFFGQGTRLTVV.